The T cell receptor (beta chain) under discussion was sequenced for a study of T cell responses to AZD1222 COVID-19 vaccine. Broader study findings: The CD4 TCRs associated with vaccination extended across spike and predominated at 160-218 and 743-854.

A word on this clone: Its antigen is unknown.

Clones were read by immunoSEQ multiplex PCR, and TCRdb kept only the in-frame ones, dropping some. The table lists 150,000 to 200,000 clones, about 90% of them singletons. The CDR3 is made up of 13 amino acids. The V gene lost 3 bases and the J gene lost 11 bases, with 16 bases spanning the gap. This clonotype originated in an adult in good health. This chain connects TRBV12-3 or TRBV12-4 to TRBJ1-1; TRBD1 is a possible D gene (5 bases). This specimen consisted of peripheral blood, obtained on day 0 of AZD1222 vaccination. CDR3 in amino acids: CASSFWGRGDAFF. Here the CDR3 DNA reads TGTGCCAGCAGTTTTTGGGGCAGAGGGGATGCTTTCTTT.